This passage covers 24 T cell receptor beta chains from one sample sequenced in a study of cytomegalovirus exposure and HLA in healthy donors (dated by TCRdb to the late 2010s). Library preparation was by the immunoSEQ multiplex PCR assay. A mixture of 60 forward primers for TCR Vbeta segments and 13 reverse primers for TCR Jbeta segments was used in the multiplex PCR. The source is immuneACCESS, and TCRdb retained only in-frame sequences with V and J called. Part of the clones is not carried over; for the studies checked, unresolved V genes explain less than half of this, and the remainder is unexplained. In all, the sample holds 80,000 to 95,000 clones, and about 79% of those were seen once. The ten largest clones represent approximately 5.6% of the sample. The sequenced sample consisted of PBMCs. The receptors stem from a man aged 18 to 30 in good health and CMV-seropositive.

V gene TRBV10-3 combines with J gene TRBJ1-2, with D possibly being TRBD1 (5 bases). Germline assignment: CDR1 ENHRY and CDR2 SYGVKD. V dropped 4 bases and J dropped 0 bases, with 6 bases sitting between them. This CDR3 has 13 residues. The CDR3 nucleotides read TGTGCCATCAGTGCGACAGCTAACTATGGCTACACCTTC. It is translated as CAISATANYGYTF.

This clone has a single count. This chain joins TRBV10-2 and TRBJ1-2; 9 nucleotides line up with TRBD1. Per the germline V gene, CDR1 is WSHSY and CDR2 is SAAADI. The CDR3 is 14 amino acids. The V gene end was trimmed by 6 bases and the J gene end by 8 bases; junction bases not matched to a gene: 10. The CDR3 is CASRGTGTGWGYTF. CDR3 nucleotides: TGCGCCAGCAGAGGCACCGGGACAGGGTGGGGCTACACCTTC.

The chain employs TRBV4-1 and TRBJ2-1; TRBD2 agrees at 13 bases. V dropped 5 bases and J dropped 12; count of bases not matched to a gene: 13. Germline V gives CDR1 MGHRA, CDR2 YSYEKL. The CDR3 spans 16 residues. The CDR3, as DNA: TGCGCCAGCAGCTCCGGACTAGCGGGAGAGGCGGTCGGGCAGTTCTTC. This encodes CASSSGLAGEAVGQFF.

The chain carries TRBV15 and TRBJ2-5, with D perhaps matching TRBD2 (5 bases). The CDR3 length is 13 residues. V gave up 7 bases and J gave up 2 bases, with 11 bases separating them. Per germline, CDR1 LNHNV and CDR2 YYDKDF (reference sequence). The CDR3 DNA sequence: TGTGCCACCACGAGCCGGGATCAAGAGACCCAGTACTTC. Translated, it gives CATTSRDQETQYF.

This clone came up once. The chain recombines TRBV7-9 with TRBJ1-1; D is ambiguous. V gave up 2 bases and J gave up 8 bases, with 21 bases separating them. CDR1 and CDR2 from the germline V gene are SEHNR and FQNEAQ (reference sequence). This CDR3 is 16 amino acids long. The CDR3 here is CASSLWRPTSTVEAFF. In nucleotides, the CDR3 is TGTGCCAGCAGCTTATGGAGGCCAACGAGTACTGTAGAAGCTTTCTTT.

This clone was observed a handful of times. V gene TRBV5-4 combines with J gene TRBJ1-5, with a weak D call TRBD1 (6 bases). V gave up 2 bases and J gave up 5 bases, with 11 bases separating them. The germline gives CDR1 SGHNT, CDR2 YYREEE (reference sequence). The CDR3 is 14 residues long. The DNA for the CDR3 is TGTGCCAGCAGCTTAGGGGGTTGGGATCAGCCCCAGCATTTT. Translating it yields CASSLGGWDQPQHF.

This sequence joins TRBV18 and TRBJ2-7, with 10 bases lining up with TRBD2. The CDR3 is made up of 15 amino acids. J was trimmed by 3 bases and V by 4 bases; bases with no gene match: 6. Germline-derived CDR1 and CDR2 are KGHSH and LQKENI. The CDR3 sequence: CASSLGTSVNYEQYF. CDR3 coding DNA: TGTGCCAGCTCACTCGGGACTAGCGTAAACTACGAGCAGTACTTC.

The rearrangement joins TRBV28 to TRBJ2-7; TRBD1 matches at 8 bases. Germline V gene sequence: CDR1 MDHEN, CDR2 SYDVKM. The junction had 6 bases not matched to a gene; V was cut back by 6 bases and J by 2 bases. CDR3 length: 14 amino acids. DNA for the CDR3: TGTGCCAGCAGGAGACAGGGGCTTGCCTACGAGCAGTACTTC. Amino acid sequence: CASRRQGLAYEQYF. The full variable domain, in which reference TRBV28 and TRBJ2-7 provide the parts outside the CDR3, is DVKVTQSSRYLVKRTGEKVFLECVQDMDHENMFWYRQDPGLGLRLIYFSYDVKMKEKGDIPEGYSVSREKKERFSLILESASTNQTSMYLCASRRQGLAYEQYFGPGTRLTVT.

The chain recombines TRBV6-5 with TRBJ2-3, with D perhaps TRBD2 (7 bases). The V gene lost 5 bases and the J gene lost 6 bases, with 18 bases spanning the gap. The CDR3 covers 15 residues. The germline V gene encodes CDR1 MNHEY and CDR2 SVGAGI. CDR3 nucleotide sequence: TGTGCCAGCAGTACGCAGGGAGGGGGTGGGGATACGCAGTATTTT. Encoded protein: CASSTQGGGGDTQYF.

The table lists this clone with a few counts. The rearrangement links TRBV6-1 to TRBJ2-1, with D maybe TRBD1 (5 bases). CDR1 and CDR2 (germline): MNHNS, SASEGT. V was trimmed by 5 bases and J by 5 bases, leaving 13 bases between them. The CDR3 contains 14 residues. The CDR3 is CASSRGKSDNEQFF. The CDR3 DNA reads TGTGCCAGCAGTAGGGGAAAAAGTGACAATGAGCAGTTCTTC.

The CDR3 DNA reads TGCGCCAGCAGCCAATCGGTAGCCGAGATCTACGAGCAGTACTTC. It encodes CASSQSVAEIYEQYF. The chain links TRBV4-1 to TRBJ2-7; D is unclear. This CDR3 spans 15 amino acids. The V and J ends lost 2 bases and 3 bases respectively, with 14 bases between them. The V gene's germline CDR1 is MGHRA and CDR2 YSYEKL.

The J gene is TRBJ2-1, the V gene TRBV6-5, with 7 positions matching TRBD2. The J segment lost 0 bases and the V segment lost 5 bases, leaving 1 base of the junction unmatched. There are 14 residues in the CDR3. Germline V gives CDR1 MNHEY, CDR2 SVGAGI. The CDR3 here is CASSGLVSYNEQFF. The DNA for the CDR3 is TGTGCCAGCAGTGGACTAGTCTCCTACAATGAGCAGTTCTTC.

The chain combines TRBV2 with TRBJ2-7, with D maybe TRBD1 (6 bases). The ends were cut back, 4 bases at V and 4 bases at J, with 20 bases in the middle. Germline CDR1 is SNHLY and CDR2 is FYNNEI. The CDR3 loop spans 16 amino acids. The chain's CDR3 is CASSVRQEARGYEQYF. In DNA form, the CDR3 reads TGTGCCAGCAGTGTGAGACAGGAGGCAAGAGGATACGAGCAGTACTTC. Filled out from reference TRBV2 and TRBJ2-7, the complete variable domain reads EPEVTQTPSHQVTQMGQEVILRCVPISNHLYFYWYRQILGQKVEFLVSFYNNEISEKSEIFDDQFSVERPDGSNFTLKIRSTKLEDSAMYFCASSVRQEARGYEQYFGPGTRLTVT.

In the case of this clone: One end of the junction does not line up with germline, which may come from a read error. Different DNA sequences within this sample yield the same CDR3. The CDR3 loop is CSVDLGQTLNTEAFF. CDR3 nucleotide sequence: TGCAGCGTTGATCTGGGGCAGACTCTTAACACTGAAGCCTTCTTT. V is TRBV29-1 and J is TRBJ1-1; the D gene is possibly TRBD1 (5 bases). The CDR3 totals 15 residues. Germline CDR1 SQVTM, CDR2 ANQGSEA. Full variable domain (remainder filled in from reference TRBV29-1 and TRBJ1-1): SAVISQKPSRDICQRGTSLTIQCQVDSQVTMMFWYRQQPGQSLTLIATANQGSEATYESGFVIDKFPISRPNLTFSTLTVSNMSPEDSSIYLCSVDLGQTLNTEAFFGQGTRLTVV.

The CDR3 protein is CASSYLDRVSTEAFF. The CDR3 nucleotides are TGTGCCAGCAGTTACCTAGACAGGGTTTCTACTGAAGCTTTCTTT. J is TRBJ1-1 and V is TRBV6-5; TRBD1 matches 7 bases. CDR3 length: 15 residues. CDR1 MNHEY and CDR2 SVGAGI come from the germline V gene. Trimming took 2 bases from V and 5 from J; bases not matched to a gene: 8.

J is TRBJ1-4 and V is TRBV6-5; 7 bases align to TRBD1. Germline V lookup: CDR1 MNHEY, CDR2 SVGAGI. The CDR3 is 15 residues long. V trimming: 6 bases; J trimming: 7 bases; junction bases outside the gene matches: 11. CDR3 DNA sequence: TGTGCCAGCAGCTTCTCGGTCCAGGGGGGTGAAAAACTGTTTTTT. It codes for CASSFSVQGGEKLFF.

V usage is TRBV28 and J usage is TRBJ1-2; no clear D gene. The CDR3 consists of 11 residues. From germline, CDR1 is MDHEN and CDR2 SYDVKM. V was pared by 6 bases and J by 8 bases, with 10 bases between. The CDR3 DNA reads as TGTGCCAGCAGCCCAGGTGGCGGCTACACCTTC. It translates to CASSPGGGYTF.

The chain carries TRBV6-1 and TRBJ2-5, with 8 bases fitting TRBD1. After removal of 2 bases from V and 5 bases from J, the junction contained 4 bases not matched to a gene. The V gene's germline CDR1 is MNHNS and CDR2 SASEGT. The CDR3 runs 14 residues. CDR3 sequence (DNA): TGTGCCAGCAGTGAACACAGGGGGAGGGAGACCCAGTACTTC. Its protein product is CASSEHRGRETQYF.

This chain joins TRBV28 and TRBJ1-5; tentatively, D is TRBD1 (5 bases). CDR3 size: 14 residues. Germline V CDR1 and CDR2: MDHEN, SYDVKM. V lost 5 bases and J lost 7, with 15 bases in between. Here the CDR3 DNA reads TGTGCCAGCAGTAAACCTTTAGGGGCCCAGCCCCAGCATTTT. Translated: CASSKPLGAQPQHF.

The V and J genes are TRBV6-4 and TRBJ2-4; TRBD2 matches at 8 bases. Trimming removed 9 bases from V and 1 base from J; junction bases left unmatched: 8. The germline V gene has CDR1 MRHNA and CDR2 SNTAGT. CDR3 size: 15 residues. The CDR3 DNA sequence: TGTGCCAGGCCAAAGCGGGAGTTGGCCAAAAACATTCAGTACTTC. This encodes CARPKRELAKNIQYF.

This clone was counted a single time. The chain has TRBV7-9 and TRBJ1-1; D uncertain. This CDR3 has 14 residues. Germline V lookup: CDR1 SEHNR, CDR2 FQNEAQ (reference sequence). V lost 1 base to trimming and J lost 0 bases, with 6 bases between them. CDR3 residues: CASSLEELNTEAFF. CDR3 DNA sequence: TGTGCCAGCAGCTTAGAAGAGCTGAACACTGAAGCTTTCTTT.

The chain has TRBV5-4 and TRBJ1-2; D is unresolved. V gave up 0 bases and J gave up 4 bases, with 10 bases separating them. The germline V gene encodes CDR1 SGHNT and CDR2 YYREEE (reference sequence). The CDR3 contains 14 residues. CDR3 region: CASSLARDLYGYTF. As DNA, the CDR3 is TGTGCCAGCAGCTTGGCCCGGGATCTCTATGGCTACACCTTC. The variable domain in full, completed from reference TRBV5-4 and TRBJ1-2, reads ETGVTQSPTHLIKTRGQQVTLRCSSQSGHNTVSWYQQALGQGPQFIFQYYREEENGRGNFPPRFSGLQFPNYSSELNVNALELDDSALYLCASSLARDLYGYTFGSGTRLTVV.

The J gene is TRBJ1-2, the V gene TRBV6-1; 9 nucleotides agree with TRBD1. V gave up 0 bases and J gave up 7 bases; unmatched junction bases: 9. Germline-derived CDR1 and CDR2 are MNHNS and SASEGT. This CDR3 spans 16 amino acids. For the CDR3, the DNA is TGTGCCAGCAGTGAAGCTAGGGACAGGGTAGTCTCTGGCTACACCTTC. Translated, it gives CASSEARDRVVSGYTF.

The genes are TRBV5-1 and TRBJ2-7; TRBD2 matches at 12 bases. The ends lost 4 bases at V and 9 bases at J; junction bases unmatched: 8. The CDR3 is made up of 14 amino acids. From germline, CDR1 is SGHRS and CDR2 YFSETQ. In DNA form, the CDR3 reads TGCGCCAGCAGCATGACTAGCGGGAGTACGTGGCAGTACTTC. It specifies CASSMTSGSTWQYF.